These 20 T cell receptor beta chains were all obtained from the same sample, sequenced in a study of blood T cell repertoires in COVID-19. The assay was immunoSEQ multiplex PCR, and TCRdb's table has in-frame clones only and misses some. The sample contains roughly 230,000 clones, 65% to 85% of which appear only once. Input material: peripheral blood. These TCRs come from a man between 40 and 49 years old with active or convalescent COVID-19.

V and J are TRBV6-2 or TRBV6-3 and TRBJ1-2; no firm D call. The CDR3 has 13 amino acids. Trimming took off 0 bases at V and 7 bases at J, with 9 bases between the two ends. Germline CDR1 reads MNHEY; CDR2 reads SVGEGT. The CDR3 bases are TGTGCCAGCAGTTACTCGAGCTTCGCTGGCTACACCTTC. It codes for CASSYSSFAGYTF.

This chain uses TRBV19 with TRBJ1-1; TRBD1 agrees at 7 bases. The V gene end was trimmed by 4 bases and the J gene end by 0 bases; junction bases not matched to a gene: 2. This CDR3 is 14 amino acids long. The germline V gene has CDR1 LNHDA and CDR2 SQIVND (reference sequence). The CDR3 DNA sequence: TGTGCCAGTAGTACGGGACAGATGAACACTGAAGCTTTCTTT. Amino acids: CASSTGQMNTEAFF.

The chain couples TRBV27 to TRBJ2-6; D is undetermined. The CDR3 is 14 residues long. The V gene's germline CDR1 is MNHEY and CDR2 SMNVEV (reference sequence). V lost 1 base and J 1 base, leaving 2 bases between the germline ends. The CDR3 is CASSLLSGANVLTF. CDR3 DNA: TGTGCCAGCAGTTTATTATCTGGGGCCAACGTCCTGACTTTC.

This chain links TRBV7-2 with TRBJ1-1; no firm D call. The CDR3 has 14 residues. V lost 2 bases, J lost 1 base, and 8 bases lay in between. From germline, CDR1 is SGHTA and CDR2 FQGNSA. The CDR3 reads CASSLSPANTEAFF. CDR3 DNA sequence: TGTGCCAGCAGCTTAAGCCCCGCGAACACTGAAGCTTTCTTT.

The chain joins TRBV28 to TRBJ1-3; D is possibly TRBD1 (5 bases). V lost 6 bases, J lost 4 bases, and 19 bases lay in between. This CDR3 comprises 16 residues. From germline, CDR1 is MDHEN and CDR2 SYDVKM. The CDR3 spells CASSLRVAAGGNTIYF. CDR3 sequence (DNA): TGTGCCAGCAGCCTCAGGGTAGCGGCGGGCGGAAACACCATATATTTT.

In this sample, this clone turned up once. The chain joins TRBV6-5 to TRBJ2-2, with TRBD1 as a possible D gene (5 bases). CDR1 and CDR2 (germline): MNHEY, SVGAGI. Trimming shortened V by 2 bases and J by 3 bases, and 7 bases separated the two germline ends. The CDR3 is made up of 14 amino acids. Here the CDR3 reads CASSYAGYTGELFF. For the CDR3, the DNA is TGTGCCAGCAGTTACGCAGGGTACACCGGGGAGCTGTTTTTT.

This chain links TRBV5-4 with TRBJ1-2; 7 bases map to TRBD1. Losses at the gene ends were 4 bases for V and 0 bases for J; bases not matched to a gene: 9. Looked up from germline, CDR1 is SGHNT and CDR2 is YYREEE (reference sequence). The CDR3 runs 16 residues. CDR3 sequence reads: CASSPDRVLSNYGYTF. The CDR3 bases are TGTGCCAGCAGCCCCGACAGGGTCCTGTCTAACTATGGCTACACCTTC.

The chain recombines TRBV7-9 with TRBJ2-7; 10 bases fit TRBD2. CDR1 is SEHNR, CDR2 FQNEAQ, per germline (reference sequence). The CDR3 runs to 15 residues. Trimming took 2 bases from V and 6 from J; bases not matched to a gene: 7. The CDR3 coding sequence is TGTGCCAGCAGCTTATCGGCTAGCGGGAGTGGCGAGCAGTACTTC. Translation: CASSLSASGSGEQYF.

The V and J genes are TRBV5-1 and TRBJ1-1, with TRBD1 matching over 12 bases. The CDR3 loop spans 16 amino acids. The junction had 4 bases not matched to a gene; V was cut back by 3 bases and J by 1 base. Germline lookup yields CDR1 SGHRS and CDR2 YFSETQ. This CDR3 reads CASSSGQGARNTEAFF. DNA for the CDR3: TGCGCCAGCAGCTCGGGACAGGGGGCGCGGAACACTGAAGCTTTCTTT.

This clone was counted only a few times. The chain couples TRBV5-8 to TRBJ2-7, with D uncertain. The V end was cut by 2 bases, the J end by 0 bases, with 6 bases between. The V gene's germline CDR1 is SGHTS and CDR2 YDEGEE. CDR3 length: 13 amino acids. The CDR3 DNA follows: TGTGCCAGCAGCTTCAAGAGCTCCTACGAGCAGTACTTC. This gives the protein CASSFKSSYEQYF. Drawing the rest from reference TRBV5-8 and TRBJ2-7, the complete variable domain is EAGVTQSPTHLIKTRGQQATLRCSPISGHTSVYWYQQALGLGLQFLLWYDEGEERNRGNFPPRFSGRQFPNYSSELNVNALELEDSALYLCASSFKSSYEQYFGPGTRLTVT.

The rearrangement joins TRBV3-1 (or the pseudogene TRBV3-2) to TRBJ1-1; 7 nucleotides align to TRBD1. V lost 1 base to trimming and J lost 1 base; unmatched junction nucleotides: 3. The V gene's germline CDR1 is LGHDT and CDR2 YNNKEL (reference sequence). CDR3 length: 15 residues. The CDR3 here is CASSQGGQKNTEAFF. CDR3 nucleotides: TGTGCCAGCAGCCAAGGGGGACAGAAGAACACTGAAGCTTTCTTT.

A single count supports this clone. The chain carries TRBV5-4 and TRBJ2-7, with D perhaps matching TRBD2 (5 bases). The CDR3 totals 14 residues. Between the trimmed V and J ends, which lost 0 bases and 2 bases, there was a span of 9 bases. The germline V gene encodes CDR1 SGHNT and CDR2 YYREEE (reference sequence). The CDR3 protein is CASSLDGVPYEQYF. The CDR3 DNA is TGTGCCAGCAGCTTGGACGGGGTTCCCTACGAGCAGTACTTC.

This sequence joins TRBV5-1 and TRBJ1-2; D possibly corresponds to TRBD1 (6 bases). V shed 1 base and J shed 0 bases, with 13 bases lying between them. Germline CDR1 and CDR2: SGHRS and YFSETQ. The CDR3 runs to 16 residues. The CDR3 loop is CASSLNGQPSNYGYTF. The CDR3 bases are TGCGCCAGCAGCTTGAACGGACAGCCTTCTAACTATGGCTACACCTTC.

The chain combines TRBV7-2 with TRBJ2-5; 7 nucleotides line up with TRBD2. CDR1 is SGHTA, CDR2 FQGNSA, per germline. This CDR3 is 16 amino acids long. J was trimmed by 5 bases and V by 1 base; bases with no gene match: 10. The CDR3 here is CASSLVGTTPRETQYF. The CDR3 bases are TGTGCCAGCAGCTTAGTGGGGACTACCCCAAGGGAGACCCAGTACTTC.

The rearrangement joins TRBV19 to TRBJ1-5; TRBD1 is a possible D gene (5 bases). V was pared by 2 bases and J by 4 bases, with 18 bases between. Germline CDR1 and CDR2: LNHDA and SQIVND (reference sequence). The CDR3 is 17 residues long. CDR3 protein: CASSISAVGGGNQPQHF. In DNA form, the CDR3 reads TGTGCCAGTAGTATAAGCGCCGTGGGGGGGGGAAATCAGCCCCAGCATTTT.

Remarks on this clone: This CDR3 is also generated by other DNA sequences in the sample. The V and J genes are TRBV5-1 and TRBJ2-5, with TRBD2 as a possible D gene (6 bases). This CDR3 is 14 amino acids long. Trimming removed 0 bases from V and 5 bases from J, with 11 bases in between. Germline loops: CDR1 SGHRS, CDR2 YFSETQ. CDR3 coding DNA: TGCGCCAGCAGCTTGGGGCAGGGAGGCGAGACCCAGTACTTC. This gives the protein CASSLGQGGETQYF.

This chain connects TRBV4-2 to TRBJ2-1, with TRBD2 matching 13 bases. This CDR3 contains 16 residues. V was clipped by 3 bases and J by 3 bases; unmatched bases: 2. Germline V gene sequence: CDR1 LGHNA, CDR2 YNFKEQ. DNA for the CDR3: TGTGCCAGCAGCCACAGGACTAGCGGGGGCTACAATGAGCAGTTCTTC. Amino acids: CASSHRTSGGYNEQFF.

The chain joins TRBV11-3 to TRBJ2-7; D is uncertain. CDR1 and CDR2 from the germline V gene are SGHNT and YENEEA. V gave up 4 bases and J gave up 2 bases, with 3 bases separating them. The CDR3 covers 11 residues. CDR3: CASSSAYEQYF. The CDR3 DNA reads TGTGCCAGCAGCTCGGCCTACGAGCAGTACTTC. The variable domain in full, completed from reference TRBV11-3 and TRBJ2-7, reads EAGVVQSPRYKIIEKKQPVAFWCNPISGHNTLYWYLQNLGQGPELLIRYENEEAVDDSQLPKDRFSAERLKGVDSTLKIQPAELGDSAVYLCASSSAYEQYFGPGTRLTVT.

The V and J genes are TRBV7-3 and TRBJ1-6; 7 bases align to TRBD1. The CDR3 spans 14 residues. V dropped 5 bases and J dropped 5; count of bases not matched to a gene: 3. Germline V gives CDR1 SGHTA, CDR2 FQGTGA. DNA of the CDR3: TGTGCCAGCAGCCCACAGGGGAATAATTCACCCCTCCACTTT. It specifies CASSPQGNNSPLHF.

This clone was seen only once. The chain has TRBV29-1 and TRBJ1-6; unclear D gene. Germline assignment: CDR1 SQVTM and CDR2 ANQGSEA. Trimming left V 0 bases short and J 9 bases short, with 9 bases between. The CDR3 consists of 13 residues. In DNA, the CDR3 is TGCAGCGTTGAAGAAAGCGCGGGTTCACCCCTCCACTTT. Translation gives CSVEESAGSPLHF.